This TCR beta chain comes out of a study of shared clonotypes between healthy human individuals. Using immunoSEQ multiplex PCR, the repertoire was profiled, and TCRdb retains in-frame clones only, with some absent. The table records approximately 1,500,000 clones, nearly 99% of them present only once. Sequences were obtained from naive CD4+ T cells sorted from blood. Subset given: CD45RA+ positively selected. This TCR was sampled from a man aged 25 to 40 in good health.

The CDR3: CASSRVTAMNTEAFF. In DNA, the CDR3 is TGTGCCAGTAGTCGGGTGACAGCGATGAACACTGAAGCTTTCTTT. The V call is TRBV19, the J call TRBJ1-1; D is possibly TRBD1 (5 bases). Germline CDR1 is LNHDA and CDR2 is SQIVND (reference sequence). CDR3 length: 15 amino acids. Trimming pared 5 bases from V and 0 bases from J, leaving 13 bases between.